The 29 T cell receptor beta chains in this list originate from one sample, sequenced in a study of early T cells in non-severe SARS-CoV-2 infection. TCRdb re-analysed the 5' RACE reads in MiXCR, keeping a single row per CDR3 protein. Of roughly 40,000 distinct CDR3 sequences in the sample, approximately 6.1% were seen once. The specimen was whole blood. These receptors all stem from an adult who was a healthcare worker with PCR-confirmed SARS-CoV-2 infection or an uninfected control (not recorded which).

The rearrangement joins TRBV27 to TRBJ1-1; unclear D gene. Germline V lookup: CDR1 MNHEY, CDR2 SMNVEV (reference sequence). V shed 3 bases and J shed 1 base, with 6 bases lying between them. The CDR3 is 13 amino acids. Here the CDR3 DNA reads TGTGCCAGCAGTTTGCTGAGGAACACTGAAGCTTTCTTT. It codes for CASSLLRNTEAFF.

The V and J genes are TRBV29-1 and TRBJ2-5; TRBD1 might be the D (5 bases). This CDR3 spans 11 amino acids. Germline values: CDR1 SQVTM, CDR2 ANQGSEA. The germline V and J ends were trimmed by 4 bases and 2 bases, with 5 bases remaining between them. In nucleotides, the CDR3 is TGCAGCGTTGGACAGCAAGAGACCCAGTACTTC. It translates to CSVGQQETQYF. Drawing the rest from reference TRBV29-1 and TRBJ2-5, the complete variable domain is SAVISQKPSRDICQRGTSLTIQCQVDSQVTMMFWYRQQPGQSLTLIATANQGSEATYESGFVIDKFPISRPNLTFSTLTVSNMSPEDSSIYLCSVGQQETQYFGPGTRLLVL.

This clonotype was recorded many times. J is TRBJ2-7 and V is TRBV7-6; D is possibly TRBD1 (5 bases). Germline V gives CDR1 SGHVS, CDR2 FNYEAQ. V was cut by 3 bases and J by 6 bases, with 18 bases left in between. This CDR3 comprises 15 residues. This chain's CDR3 is CASSLETAISSEQYF. The CDR3 DNA follows: TGTGCCAGCAGCTTGGAGACAGCTATTAGTTCCGAGCAGTACTTC.

V usage is TRBV12-3 or TRBV12-4 and J usage is TRBJ1-5; D uncertain. CDR3 length equals 12 residues. V lost 2 bases and J lost 6, with 5 bases in between. DNA of the CDR3: TGTGCCAGCAGTTTAACCATTCAGCCCCAGCATTTT. Residues: CASSLTIQPQHF.

This clonotype occurred many times. The chain couples TRBV20-1 to TRBJ1-6; a possible D gene is TRBD1 (5 bases). Germline CDR1 DFQATT, CDR2 SNEGSKA (reference sequence). V gave up 3 bases and J gave up 3 bases, with 6 bases separating them. The CDR3 runs 13 residues. CDR3 nucleotide sequence: TGCAGTGCTAGGGACATCTATAATTCACCCCTCCACTTT. Amino acids: CSARDIYNSPLHF.

There are a few counts of this clonotype. The rearrangement uses TRBV11-2 and TRBJ2-5; TRBD1 might be the D (5 bases). Trimming pared 2 bases from V and 2 bases from J, leaving 18 bases between. The CDR3 is made up of 17 amino acids. CDR1 SGHAT and CDR2 FQNNGV come from the germline V gene. The CDR3 coding sequence is TGTGCCAGCAGCTTAAACCCACTGGACATCTTTCAAGAGACCCAGTACTTC. It specifies CASSLNPLDIFQETQYF.

This clonotype was seen repeatedly, ten times or more. The V gene is TRBV9, the J gene TRBJ2-1; D might be TRBD2 (6 bases). Per the germline V gene, CDR1 is SGDLS and CDR2 is YYNGEE. The CDR3 contains 15 residues. V shed 0 bases and J shed 3 bases, with 10 bases lying between them. CDR3 residues: CASSVAGTGYNEQFF. In DNA form, the CDR3 reads TGTGCCAGCAGCGTAGCAGGGACTGGCTACAATGAGCAGTTCTTC.

This clonotype was seen many times. The CDR3 reads CASSGNSQETQYF. The CDR3 bases are TGTGCCAGCAGCGGAAACAGCCAAGAGACCCAGTACTTC. The chain couples TRBV5-4 to TRBJ2-5; no definite D call. The CDR3 has 13 residues. CDR1 and CDR2 from the germline V gene are SGHNT and YYREEE (reference sequence). V shed 4 bases and J shed 1 base, with 8 bases lying between them.

In this sample, this clonotype turned up many times. The rearrangement uses TRBV7-9 and TRBJ1-5; D gene ambiguous. The CDR3 is 12 amino acids. The germline gives CDR1 SEHNR, CDR2 FQNEAQ (reference sequence). Trimming removed 5 bases from V and 7 bases from J, with 9 bases in between. CDR3 coding DNA: TGTGCCAGCAGCCTAGGAAGCCAGCCCCAGCATTTT. Translated: CASSLGSQPQHF.

This clonotype was found many times. V and J are TRBV28 and TRBJ2-7; D ambiguous. Germline values: CDR1 MDHEN, CDR2 SYDVKM. Trimming removed 5 bases from V and 6 bases from J, with 20 bases in between. This CDR3 contains 15 residues. Written as DNA, the CDR3 is TGTGCCAGCAGTCGCGAGCCCGATATAGCCGGCGAGCAGTACTTC. This encodes CASSREPDIAGEQYF.

There are many counts of this clonotype. The chain uses TRBV7-8 and TRBJ2-7; 7 positions match TRBD1. The CDR3 length is 14 residues. Germline V lookup: CDR1 SGHVS, CDR2 FQNEAQ. V lost 3 bases to trimming and J lost 2 bases; unmatched junction nucleotides: 4. CDR3 protein: CASSFQDRTYEQYF. The DNA of the CDR3 is TGTGCCAGCAGCTTCCAGGACAGGACCTACGAGCAGTACTTC. Full variable domain (missing parts from reference TRBV7-8 and TRBJ2-7): GAGVSQSPRYKVAKRGQDVALRCDPISGHVSLFWYQQALGQGPEFLTYFQNEAQLDKSGLPSDRFFAERPEGSVSTLKIQRTQQEDSAVYLCASSFQDRTYEQYFGPGTRLTVT.

The table lists this clonotype with many counts. The J gene is TRBJ2-3, the V gene TRBV7-9, with D unresolved. CDR3 length equals 13 residues. Germline CDR1 SEHNR, CDR2 FQNEAQ (reference sequence). The germline V and J ends were trimmed by 10 bases and 0 bases, with 11 bases remaining between them. This chain's CDR3 is CAIRLVSTDTQYF. For the CDR3, the DNA is TGTGCCATCCGACTGGTGAGCACAGATACGCAGTATTTT. Full variable domain (outside the CDR3, taken from reference TRBV7-9 and TRBJ2-3): DTGVSQNPRHKITKRGQNVTFRCDPISEHNRLYWYRQTLGQGPEFLTYFQNEAQLEKSRLLSDRFSAERPKGSFSTLEIQRTEQGDSAMYLCAIRLVSTDTQYFGPGTRLTVL.

This clonotype showed up just a few times. This CDR3 reads CASSLYGPGGDNEQFF. CDR3 bases: TGTGCCAGCAGCTTATACGGTCCGGGGGGGGACAATGAGCAGTTCTTC. The chain employs TRBV7-6 and TRBJ2-1; 8 bases line up with TRBD2. The CDR3 spans 16 residues. With V trimmed by 2 bases and J by 5 bases, 8 bases remained unmatched. Germline V gene sequence: CDR1 SGHVS, CDR2 FNYEAQ.

The chain has TRBV7-8 and TRBJ2-7; possible D gene TRBD1, 6 bases. In germline, CDR1 is SGHVS, CDR2 FQNEAQ. V gave up 0 bases and J gave up 3 bases, with 12 bases separating them. The CDR3 runs 15 residues. CDR3 residues: CASSLAFGTSYEQYF. The CDR3 nucleotides are TGTGCCAGCAGCTTAGCTTTCGGGACAAGCTACGAGCAGTACTTC.

This clonotype was detected ten times or more. V is TRBV29-1 and J is TRBJ1-4; D is unclear. CDR1 and CDR2 from the germline V gene are SQVTM and ANQGSEA. The CDR3 runs to 14 residues. The V gene lost 7 bases and the J gene lost 4 bases, with 16 bases spanning the gap. The CDR3 protein is CSAAKDLRNEKLFF. CDR3 in DNA: TGCAGCGCAGCTAAGGACCTACGTAATGAAAAACTGTTTTTT. The full variable domain, in which reference TRBV29-1 and TRBJ1-4 provide the parts outside the CDR3, is SAVISQKPSRDICQRGTSLTIQCQVDSQVTMMFWYRQQPGQSLTLIATANQGSEATYESGFVIDKFPISRPNLTFSTLTVSNMSPEDSSIYLCSAAKDLRNEKLFFGSGTQLSVL.

This clonotype appeared many times. The chain couples TRBV19 to TRBJ2-1; no definite D call. Germline loops: CDR1 LNHDA, CDR2 SQIVND (reference sequence). Deletions cut 3 bases from V and 6 bases from J, with 12 bases between. The CDR3 length is 14 residues. CDR3 residues: CASSIAGEANEQFF. CDR3 bases: TGTGCCAGTAGTATTGCTGGGGAAGCCAATGAGCAGTTCTTC.

At least ten counts were recorded for this clonotype. This chain links TRBV2 with TRBJ2-1; the D gene is possibly TRBD1 (5 bases). V was pared by 4 bases and J by 6 bases, with 10 bases between. Germline lookup yields CDR1 SNHLY and CDR2 FYNNEI. CDR3 length: 13 amino acids. CDR3 coding DNA: TGTGCCAGCAGTGGACAGTTCTTCAATGAGCAGTTCTTC. It encodes CASSGQFFNEQFF.

This clonotype was counted at least ten times. The rearrangement links TRBV28 to TRBJ2-6; 11 nucleotides match TRBD1. Germline-derived CDR1 and CDR2 are MDHEN and SYDVKM. The V and J ends lost 6 bases and 4 bases, in that order; junction bases with no gene match: 2. This CDR3 has 15 amino acids. The chain's CDR3 is CASRGQGAGANVLTF. The CDR3 DNA is TGTGCCAGCAGAGGACAGGGGGCGGGGGCCAACGTCCTGACTTTC.

In this sample, this clonotype turned up many times. This rearrangement joins TRBV29-1 to TRBJ2-2, with D unclear. The germline V and J ends were trimmed by 4 bases and 3 bases, with 9 bases remaining between them. This CDR3 contains 13 residues. The germline gives CDR1 SQVTM, CDR2 ANQGSEA. As DNA, the CDR3 is TGCAGCGTTGGTGTAGGGCACACCGGGGAGCTGTTTTTT. It specifies CSVGVGHTGELFF.

This clonotype occurred many times. The chain uses TRBV2 and TRBJ2-3; the match to TRBD1 covers 11 bases. V was pared by 6 bases and J by 0 bases, with 8 bases of the junction left unmatched. Germline CDR1 reads SNHLY; CDR2 reads FYNNEI. The CDR3 loop spans 17 amino acids. CDR3 nucleotides: TGTGCCAGCAGCGGACAGGGGGCGCCGTTAAGCACAGATACGCAGTATTTT. This sequence encodes CASSGQGAPLSTDTQYF. Looking up the rest from reference TRBV2 and TRBJ2-3 gives the full variable domain: EPEVTQTPSHQVTQMGQEVILRCVPISNHLYFYWYRQILGQKVEFLVSFYNNEISEKSEIFDDQFSVERPDGSNFTLKIRSTKLEDSAMYFCASSGQGAPLSTDTQYFGPGTRLTVL.

This clonotype was detected ten times or more. This chain connects TRBV12-3 or TRBV12-4 to TRBJ2-1; no firm D call. Trimming removed 3 bases at V and 9 bases at J, with 12 bases between. The CDR3 is 13 amino acids. In nucleotides, the CDR3 is TGTGCCAGCAGTTTCTCCAGGTTAGGTGAGCAGTTCTTC. Amino acid sequence: CASSFSRLGEQFF.

This clonotype was seen repeatedly, ten times or more. The V call is TRBV11-2, the J call TRBJ1-1; TRBD1 aligns across 8 bases. The ends lost 3 bases at V and 0 bases at J; junction bases unmatched: 15. The CDR3 has 19 residues. The germline gives CDR1 SGHAT, CDR2 FQNNGV. The CDR3 loop reads CASSFRIPGDRSMNTEAFF. The CDR3 DNA follows: TGTGCCAGCAGCTTCCGAATACCCGGGGACAGGAGTATGAACACTGAAGCTTTCTTT. Variable domain in full (rest from reference TRBV11-2 and TRBJ1-1): EAGVAQSPRYKIIEKRQSVAFWCNPISGHATLYWYQQILGQGPKLLIQFQNNGVVDDSQLPKDRFSAERLKGVDSTLKIQPAKLEDSAVYLCASSFRIPGDRSMNTEAFFGQGTRLTVV.

This clonotype occurred a few times. The chain employs TRBV19 and TRBJ2-1; D is possibly TRBD2 (5 bases). CDR3 length equals 13 residues. V was clipped by 4 bases and J by 4 bases, with 8 bases between them. Germline V gene sequence: CDR1 LNHDA, CDR2 SQIVND (reference sequence). Written as DNA, the CDR3 is TGTGCCAGTAGTACAGGACTTTACAATGAGCAGTTCTTC. Protein: CASSTGLYNEQFF.

At least ten counts were recorded for this clonotype. The J gene is TRBJ2-1, the V gene TRBV20-1; 9 bases are a match to TRBD2. Germline-derived CDR1 and CDR2 are DFQATT and SNEGSKA (reference sequence). The CDR3 loop spans 14 amino acids. The ends lost 6 bases at V and 10 bases at J; junction bases unmatched: 13. CDR3 in amino acids: CSAPPAAGGREQFF. CDR3 DNA sequence: TGCAGTGCCCCCCCCGCGGCGGGAGGGCGCGAGCAGTTCTTC.

The chain combines TRBV7-6 with TRBJ2-3; no clear D gene. CDR1 is SGHVS, CDR2 FNYEAQ, per germline. The CDR3 is 12 amino acids. Between the trimmed V and J ends, which lost 1 base and 10 bases, there was a span of 9 bases. In DNA form, the CDR3 reads TGTGCCAGCAGCTTAGAAGCCCGGGCGCAGTATTTT. It codes for CASSLEARAQYF.

This clonotype was counted ten times or more. The chain recombines TRBV5-1 with TRBJ1-1; D is possibly TRBD1 (6 bases). There are 14 residues in the CDR3. With 6 bases removed from V and 1 base from J, the gap between germline ends came to 13 bases. Looked up from germline, CDR1 is SGHRS and CDR2 is YFSETQ. In DNA, the CDR3 is TGCGCCAGCACGACAAACAGGGAGAACACTGAAGCTTTCTTT. Translation: CASTTNRENTEAFF. Based on the CDR3 plus reference TRBV5-1 and TRBJ1-1, the full variable domain is KAGVTQTPRYLIKTRGQQVTLSCSPISGHRSVSWYQQTPGQGLQFLFEYFSETQRNKGNFPGRFSGRQFSNSRSEMNVSTLELGDSALYLCASTTNRENTEAFFGQGTRLTVV.

This clonotype was counted many times. The gene calls are TRBV2 and TRBJ2-1, with D maybe TRBD2 (6 bases). The germline V gene encodes CDR1 SNHLY and CDR2 FYNNEI. V was clipped by 4 bases and J by 6 bases, with 16 bases between them. The CDR3 contains 15 residues. CDR3 nucleotide sequence: TGTGCCAGCAGTGTCCGACTAGTTGAGGGCAATGAGCAGTTCTTC. Translation gives CASSVRLVEGNEQFF.

This clonotype was seen ten or more times. The chain has TRBV29-1 and TRBJ2-3; D is ambiguous. Trimming took off 7 bases at V and 5 bases at J, with 13 bases between the two ends. Germline lookup yields CDR1 SQVTM and CDR2 ANQGSEA. There are 12 residues in the CDR3. This chain's CDR3 is CSAEDGLDTQYF. As DNA, the CDR3 is TGCAGCGCCGAAGACGGCCTAGATACGCAGTATTTT.

This clonotype was detected ten times or more. The chain links TRBV14 to TRBJ2-5; no clear D. This CDR3 contains 11 residues. V was trimmed by 8 bases and J by 7 bases, leaving 11 bases between them. Germline values: CDR1 SGHDN, CDR2 FVKESK. CDR3 DNA sequence: TGTGCCAGCGGTTCCCTATCGACCCAGTACTTC. This gives the protein CASGSLSTQYF.